This TCR beta chain is from a study of PD-1 blockade in classical Hodgkin lymphoma. Whole-study results and caveats: In CD4+ cells, TCR diversity went up significantly by C4D1, but in CD8+ cells it did not. At baseline, newly diagnosed patients reportedly showed less TCR diversity than healthy donors. Similar baseline diversity was found in complete responders and newly diagnosed patients.

This clone appeared once. The antigen is not known. Each patient's relapse followed autologous stem cell transplantation, and brentuximab vedotin exposure varied. Complete response, partial response or progressive disease constituted the best response categories observed. Measured with immunoSEQ multiplex PCR; TCRdb has only the in-frame clones, and not every one. This sample has approximately 90,000 clones, with about 90% found just once. The clonotype originates from a human donor with classical Hodgkin lymphoma. The specimen was peripheral blood mononuclear cells (PBMCs), collected before the second cycle of nivolumab.

The CDR3 loop is CASSFLGSGRFSSYNEQFF. The CDR3 DNA follows: TGTGCCAGCAGTTTCCTCGGAAGCGGGAGGTTCAGCTCCTACAATGAGCAGTTCTTC. The rearrangement uses TRBV28 and TRBJ2-1; 9 bases map to TRBD2. This CDR3 is 19 amino acids long. CDR1 is MDHEN and CDR2 is SYDVKM in the germline V gene. The V gene end was trimmed by 3 bases and the J gene end by 0 bases; junction bases not matched to a gene: 12.